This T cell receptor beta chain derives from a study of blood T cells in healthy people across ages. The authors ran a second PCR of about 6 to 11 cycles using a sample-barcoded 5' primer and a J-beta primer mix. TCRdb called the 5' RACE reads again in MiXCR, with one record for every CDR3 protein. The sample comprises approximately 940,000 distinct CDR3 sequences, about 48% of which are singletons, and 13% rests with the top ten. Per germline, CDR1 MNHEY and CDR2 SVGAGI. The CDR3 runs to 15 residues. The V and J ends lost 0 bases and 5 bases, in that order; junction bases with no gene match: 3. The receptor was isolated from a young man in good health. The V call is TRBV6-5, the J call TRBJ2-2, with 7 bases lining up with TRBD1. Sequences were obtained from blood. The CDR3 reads CASSYSTGVTGELFF. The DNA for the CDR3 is TGTGCCAGCAGTTACTCAACAGGGGTAACCGGGGAGCTGTTTTTT.